The present T cell receptor (beta chain) was sequenced within a study of blood T cell repertoires in COVID-19. Original handling: How many nucleated cells were present was estimated from reference gene primer amplification. Sequencing used immunoSEQ multiplex PCR; TCRdb keeps in-frame clones, though not all of them. V and J calls and clone size are copied from that table; D and trimming were computed from the DNA. The sample lists over 150,000 clones, about 85% occurring once. Germline loops: CDR1 LNHDA, CDR2 SQIVND (reference sequence). This CDR3 has 15 residues. V was pared by 4 bases and J by 5 bases, with 17 bases between. Patients at the Seattle site were enrolled during active infection and followed longitudinally.

Sequenced: peripheral blood. The J gene is TRBJ2-5, the V gene TRBV19; D is unresolved. This TCR came from a man aged 55 to 70 with COVID-19, enrolled during active disease. Here the CDR3 reads CASSTTPTTLETQYF. CDR3 in DNA: TGTGCCAGTAGTACCACCCCCACTACGCTGGAGACCCAGTACTTC.